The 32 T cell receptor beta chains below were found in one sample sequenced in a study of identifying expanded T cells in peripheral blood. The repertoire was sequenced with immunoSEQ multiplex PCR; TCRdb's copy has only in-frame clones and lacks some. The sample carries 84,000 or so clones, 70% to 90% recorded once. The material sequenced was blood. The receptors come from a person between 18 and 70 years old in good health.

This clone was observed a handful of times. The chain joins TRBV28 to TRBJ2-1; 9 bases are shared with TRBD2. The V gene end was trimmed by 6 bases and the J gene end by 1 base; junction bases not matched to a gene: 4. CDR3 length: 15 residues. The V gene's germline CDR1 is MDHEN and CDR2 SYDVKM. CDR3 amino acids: CASSPSGGSYNEQFF. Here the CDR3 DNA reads TGTGCCAGCAGCCCCAGCGGGGGGTCCTACAATGAGCAGTTCTTC. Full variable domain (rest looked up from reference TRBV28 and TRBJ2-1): DVKVTQSSRYLVKRTGEKVFLECVQDMDHENMFWYRQDPGLGLRLIYFSYDVKMKEKGDIPEGYSVSREKKERFSLILESASTNQTSMYLCASSPSGGSYNEQFFGPGTRLTVL.

This CDR3 reads CASSPADSGPQHF. The CDR3 bases are TGTGCCAGCAGCCCCGCAGACTCTGGGCCCCAGCATTTT. This chain joins TRBV7-9 and TRBJ1-5; D gene uncertain. CDR3 length equals 13 residues. Germline CDR1 and CDR2: SEHNR and FQNEAQ (reference sequence). Trimming pared 5 bases from V and 9 bases from J, leaving 14 bases between.

CDR3 bases: TGTGCCAGCAGCAGCAGGGGGTCCGGGGAGACCCAGTACTTC. Translated, it gives CASSSRGSGETQYF. The rearrangement joins TRBV6-5 to TRBJ2-5; 7 bases align to TRBD1. With V trimmed by 6 bases and J by 5 bases, 9 bases remained unmatched. From germline, CDR1 is MNHEY and CDR2 SVGAGI. The CDR3 has 14 amino acids.

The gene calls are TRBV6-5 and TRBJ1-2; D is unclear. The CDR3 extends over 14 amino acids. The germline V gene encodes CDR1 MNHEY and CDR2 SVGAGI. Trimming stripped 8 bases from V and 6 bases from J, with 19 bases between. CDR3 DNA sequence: TGTGCCAGCTCATTGTACGGCGCTGGGGATGGCTACACCTTC. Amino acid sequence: CASSLYGAGDGYTF.

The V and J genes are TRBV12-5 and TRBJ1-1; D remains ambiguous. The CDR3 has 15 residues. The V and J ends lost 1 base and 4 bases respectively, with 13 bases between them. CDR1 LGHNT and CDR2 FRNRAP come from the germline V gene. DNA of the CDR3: TGTGCTAGTGGTTTGGGCACGATCTCGGGCACTGAAGCTTTCTTT. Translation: CASGLGTISGTEAFF.

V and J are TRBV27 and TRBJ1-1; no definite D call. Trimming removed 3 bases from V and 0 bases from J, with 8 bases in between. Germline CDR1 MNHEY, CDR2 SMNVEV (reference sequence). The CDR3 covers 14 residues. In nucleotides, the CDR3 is TGTGCCAGCAGTTTCACATCGATGAACACTGAAGCTTTCTTT. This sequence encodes CASSFTSMNTEAFF.

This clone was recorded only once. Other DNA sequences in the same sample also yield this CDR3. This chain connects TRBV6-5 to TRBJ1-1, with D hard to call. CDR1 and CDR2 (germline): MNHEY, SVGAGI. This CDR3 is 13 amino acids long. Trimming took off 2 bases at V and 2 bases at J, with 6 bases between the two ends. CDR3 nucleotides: TGTGCCAGCAGTTACGGCGGTAACACTGAAGCTTTCTTT. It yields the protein CASSYGGNTEAFF.

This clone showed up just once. Here the CDR3 reads CASSRDGRFGYTF. CDR3 nucleotides: TGTGCCAGCAGTCGGGACGGCCGTTTCGGCTACACCTTC. The V gene is TRBV6-6, the J gene TRBJ1-2, with a possible D match to TRBD1 (5 bases). V was clipped by 5 bases and J by 8 bases, with 15 bases between them. Germline loops: CDR1 MNHNY, CDR2 SVGAGI (reference sequence). CDR3 length: 13 residues.

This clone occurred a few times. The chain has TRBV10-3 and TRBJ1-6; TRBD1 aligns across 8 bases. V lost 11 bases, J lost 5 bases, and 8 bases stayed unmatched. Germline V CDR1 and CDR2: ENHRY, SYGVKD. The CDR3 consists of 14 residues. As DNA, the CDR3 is TGTGCCGGGAGGACAGGGACCAATAATTCACCCCTCCACTTT. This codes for CAGRTGTNNSPLHF.

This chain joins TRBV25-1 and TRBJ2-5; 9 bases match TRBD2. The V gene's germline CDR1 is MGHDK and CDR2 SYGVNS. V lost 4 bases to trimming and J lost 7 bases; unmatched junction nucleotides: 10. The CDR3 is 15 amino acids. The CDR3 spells CASSGGLASWGTQYF. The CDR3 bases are TGTGCCAGCAGTGGAGGACTAGCGTCCTGGGGGACCCAGTACTTC. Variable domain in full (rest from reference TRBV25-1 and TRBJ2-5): EADIYQTPRYLVIGTGKKITLECSQTMGHDKMYWYQQDPGMELHLIHYSYGVNSTEKGDLSSESTVSRIRTEHFPLTLESARPSHTSQYLCASSGGLASWGTQYFGPGTRLLVL.

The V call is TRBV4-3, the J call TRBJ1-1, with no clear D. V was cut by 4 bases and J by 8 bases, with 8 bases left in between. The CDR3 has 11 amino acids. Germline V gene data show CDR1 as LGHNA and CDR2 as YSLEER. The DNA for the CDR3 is TGCGCCAGCAGCCGGCTTGGGGAAGCTTTCTTT. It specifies CASSRLGEAFF.

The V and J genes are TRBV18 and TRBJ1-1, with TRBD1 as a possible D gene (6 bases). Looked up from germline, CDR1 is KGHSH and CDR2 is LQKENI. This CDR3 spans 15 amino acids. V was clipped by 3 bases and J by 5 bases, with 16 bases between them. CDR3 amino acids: CASSPGAGEMTEAFF. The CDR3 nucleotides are TGTGCCAGCTCACCTGGGGCAGGGGAAATGACTGAAGCTTTCTTT.

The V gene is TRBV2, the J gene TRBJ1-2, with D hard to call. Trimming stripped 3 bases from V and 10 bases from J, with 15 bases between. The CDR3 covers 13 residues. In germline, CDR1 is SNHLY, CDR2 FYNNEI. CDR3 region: CASSDTVVRTYTF. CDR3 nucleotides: TGTGCCAGCAGTGATACGGTGGTGAGAACCTACACCTTC.

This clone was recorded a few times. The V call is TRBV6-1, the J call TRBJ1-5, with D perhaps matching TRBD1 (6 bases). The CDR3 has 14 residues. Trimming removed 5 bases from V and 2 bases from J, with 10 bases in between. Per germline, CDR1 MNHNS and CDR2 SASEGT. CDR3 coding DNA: TGTGCCAGCAGTCTCAGGGGAGGCAATCAGCCCCAGCATTTT. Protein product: CASSLRGGNQPQHF.

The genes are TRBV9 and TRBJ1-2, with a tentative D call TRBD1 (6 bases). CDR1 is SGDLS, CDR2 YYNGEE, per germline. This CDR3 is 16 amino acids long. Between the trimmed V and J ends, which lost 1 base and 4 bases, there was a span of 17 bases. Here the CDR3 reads CASSVMVGGAGYGYTF. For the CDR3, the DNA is TGTGCCAGCAGCGTAATGGTTGGGGGCGCGGGCTATGGCTACACCTTC.

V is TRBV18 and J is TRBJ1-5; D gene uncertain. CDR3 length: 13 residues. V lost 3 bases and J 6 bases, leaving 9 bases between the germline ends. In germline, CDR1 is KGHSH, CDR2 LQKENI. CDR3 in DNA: TGTGCCAGCTCACCCACGGCGAGTCAGCCCCAGCATTTT. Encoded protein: CASSPTASQPQHF.

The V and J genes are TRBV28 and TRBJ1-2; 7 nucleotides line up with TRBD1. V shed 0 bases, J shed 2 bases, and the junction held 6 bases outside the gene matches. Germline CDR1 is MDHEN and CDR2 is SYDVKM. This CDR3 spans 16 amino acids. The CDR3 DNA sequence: TGTGCCAGCAGTTTATGCGGGCAGGGGGTAAACTATGGCTACACCTTC. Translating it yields CASSLCGQGVNYGYTF.

CDR3 loop: CASSDPTGGYTGELFF. The CDR3 region has the DNA TGTGCCAGCAGTGACCCGACAGGGGGCTACACCGGGGAGCTGTTTTTT. The chain uses TRBV2 and TRBJ2-2, with 10 positions matching TRBD1. The CDR3 extends over 16 amino acids. CDR1 SNHLY and CDR2 FYNNEI come from the germline V gene. V trimming: 3 bases; J trimming: 3 bases; junction bases outside the gene matches: 4.

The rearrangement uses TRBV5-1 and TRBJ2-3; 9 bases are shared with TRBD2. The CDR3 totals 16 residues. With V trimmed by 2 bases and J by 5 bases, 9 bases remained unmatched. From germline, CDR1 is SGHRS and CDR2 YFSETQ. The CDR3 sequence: CASSFAGGPTGDTQYF. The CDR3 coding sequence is TGCGCCAGCAGCTTCGCGGGAGGGCCAACTGGAGATACGCAGTATTTT.

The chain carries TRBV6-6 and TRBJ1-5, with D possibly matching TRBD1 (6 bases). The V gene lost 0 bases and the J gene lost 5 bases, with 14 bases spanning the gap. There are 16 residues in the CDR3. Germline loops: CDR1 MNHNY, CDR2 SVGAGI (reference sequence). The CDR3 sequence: CASSYSGPGDYQPQHF. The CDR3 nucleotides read TGTGCCAGCAGTTACTCCGGCCCAGGGGACTATCAGCCCCAGCATTTT.

The CDR3 reads CASAGTGDPGANVLTF. CDR3 DNA sequence: TGTGCCAGCGCCGGGACAGGGGATCCTGGGGCCAACGTCCTGACTTTC. This sequence joins TRBV28 and TRBJ2-6, with 10 bases identical to TRBD1. This CDR3 has 16 amino acids. V lost 8 bases, J lost 2 bases, and 6 bases stayed unmatched. Germline loops: CDR1 MDHEN, CDR2 SYDVKM.

This chain's CDR3 is CASSYDPRGNGYTF. CDR3 coding DNA: TGTGCCAGCAGTTACGACCCCAGGGGTAACGGCTACACCTTC. The genes are TRBV6-5 and TRBJ1-2; the D gene is possibly TRBD1 (6 bases). Trimming took 2 bases from V and 8 from J, leaving 15 bases between them. The CDR3 consists of 14 residues. The germline V gene has CDR1 MNHEY and CDR2 SVGAGI.

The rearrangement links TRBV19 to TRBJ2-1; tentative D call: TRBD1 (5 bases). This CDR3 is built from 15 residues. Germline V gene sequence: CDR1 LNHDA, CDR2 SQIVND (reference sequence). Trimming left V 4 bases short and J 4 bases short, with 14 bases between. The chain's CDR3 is CASSTGRTRYNEQFF. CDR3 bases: TGTGCCAGTAGTACCGGACGGACACGGTACAATGAGCAGTTCTTC.

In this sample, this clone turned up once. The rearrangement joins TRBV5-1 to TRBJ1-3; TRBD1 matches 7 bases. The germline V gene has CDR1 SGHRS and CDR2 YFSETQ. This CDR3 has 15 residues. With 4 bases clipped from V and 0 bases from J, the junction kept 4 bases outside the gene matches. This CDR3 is CASSAQGPSGNTIYF. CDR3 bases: TGCGCCAGCAGCGCACAGGGGCCCTCTGGAAACACCATATATTTT.

CDR3 sequence: CASSKQRNTEAFF. Written as DNA, the CDR3 is TGTGCCAGCAGCAAACAGAGGAACACTGAAGCTTTCTTT. The V and J genes are TRBV7-3 and TRBJ1-1; D uncertain. Trimming removed 5 bases from V and 1 base from J, with 8 bases in between. From germline, CDR1 is SGHTA and CDR2 FQGTGA. The CDR3 loop spans 13 amino acids.

CDR3 sequence reads: CASSMGQYQETQYF. Written as DNA, the CDR3 is TGCGCCAGCAGCATGGGACAGTATCAAGAGACCCAGTACTTC. This rearrangement joins TRBV5-1 to TRBJ2-5; 7 bases line up with TRBD1. The length of the CDR3 is 14 residues. Germline CDR1 SGHRS, CDR2 YFSETQ. V was pared by 4 bases and J by 2 bases, with 5 bases of the junction left unmatched.

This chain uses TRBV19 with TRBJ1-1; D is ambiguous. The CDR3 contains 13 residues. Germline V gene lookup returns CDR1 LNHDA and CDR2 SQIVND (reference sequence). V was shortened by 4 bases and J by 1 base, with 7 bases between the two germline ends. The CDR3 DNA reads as TGTGCCAGTAGTAATACATGGAACACTGAAGCTTTCTTT. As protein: CASSNTWNTEAFF.

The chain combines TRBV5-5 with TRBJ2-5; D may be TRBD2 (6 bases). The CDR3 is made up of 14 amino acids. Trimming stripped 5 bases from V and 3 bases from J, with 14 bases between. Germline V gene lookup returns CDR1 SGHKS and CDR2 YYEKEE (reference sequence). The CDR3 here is CASRHPGEEETQYF. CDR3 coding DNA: TGTGCCAGCAGACACCCGGGGGAAGAAGAGACCCAGTACTTC.

The CDR3 loop reads CSVEDGSYEQYF. Here the CDR3 DNA reads TGCAGCGTTGAAGATGGGAGCTACGAGCAGTACTTC. The chain couples TRBV29-1 to TRBJ2-7; D is perhaps TRBD2 (5 bases). This CDR3 comprises 12 residues. CDR1 and CDR2 (germline): SQVTM, ANQGSEA. Trimming removed 0 bases at V and 3 bases at J, with 6 bases between.

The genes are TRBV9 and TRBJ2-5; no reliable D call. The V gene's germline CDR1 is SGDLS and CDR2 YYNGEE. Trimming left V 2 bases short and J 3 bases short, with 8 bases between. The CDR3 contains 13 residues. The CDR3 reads CASSVGPEETQYF. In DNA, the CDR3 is TGTGCCAGCAGCGTCGGACCCGAAGAGACCCAGTACTTC.

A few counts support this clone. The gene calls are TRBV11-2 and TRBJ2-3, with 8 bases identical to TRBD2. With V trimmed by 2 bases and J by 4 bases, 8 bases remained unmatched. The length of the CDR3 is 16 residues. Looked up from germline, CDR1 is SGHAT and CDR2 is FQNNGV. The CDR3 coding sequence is TGTGCCAGCAGCTTATTTCCGGGGGGGCCATCAGATACGCAGTATTTT. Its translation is CASSLFPGGPSDTQYF.

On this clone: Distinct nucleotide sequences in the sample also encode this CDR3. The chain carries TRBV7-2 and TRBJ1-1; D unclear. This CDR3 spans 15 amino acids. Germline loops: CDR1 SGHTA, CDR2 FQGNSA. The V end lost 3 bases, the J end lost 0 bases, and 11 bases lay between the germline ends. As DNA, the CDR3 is TGTGCCAGCAGCTTGGGTGCGGTCATGAACACTGAAGCTTTCTTT. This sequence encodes CASSLGAVMNTEAFF.